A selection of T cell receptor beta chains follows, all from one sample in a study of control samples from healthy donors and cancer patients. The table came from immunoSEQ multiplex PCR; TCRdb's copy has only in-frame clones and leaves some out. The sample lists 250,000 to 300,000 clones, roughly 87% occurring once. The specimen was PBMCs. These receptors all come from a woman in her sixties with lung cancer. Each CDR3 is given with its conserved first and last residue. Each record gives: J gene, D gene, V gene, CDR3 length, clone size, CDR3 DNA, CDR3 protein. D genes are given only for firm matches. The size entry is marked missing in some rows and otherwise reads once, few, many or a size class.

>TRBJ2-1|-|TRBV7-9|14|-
TGTGCCAGCAGCTTAGGACCAACCCACAATGAGCAGTTCTTC
CASSLGPTHNEQFF
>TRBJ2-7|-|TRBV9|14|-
TGTGCCAGCAGCGTAGGGGACGGCGACTACGAGCAGTACTTC
CASSVGDGDYEQYF
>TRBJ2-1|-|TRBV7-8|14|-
TGTGCCAGCAGCTTAGATGGGGTCTACAATGAGCAGTTCTTC
CASSLDGVYNEQFF
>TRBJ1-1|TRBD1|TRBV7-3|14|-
TGTGCCAGCAGCCGCTCAGGGGGGGTCACTGAAGCTTTCTTT
CASSRSGGVTEAFF
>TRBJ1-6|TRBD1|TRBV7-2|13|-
TGTGCCAGCGAGGGGACAGGCGGATCACCCCTCCACTTT
CASEGTGGSPLHF
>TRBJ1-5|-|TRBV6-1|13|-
TGTGCCAGCAGTGAAAGGGGGTCTCAGCCCCAGCATTTT
CASSERGSQPQHF
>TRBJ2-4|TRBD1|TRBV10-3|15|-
TGTGCCATCAGCGCAGGAGACAGGGTAGCGAACATTCAGTACTTC
CAISAGDRVANIQYF
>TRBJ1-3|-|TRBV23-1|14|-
TGCGCCAGCAGTCAATCTTCCTTCGGGAACACCATATATTTT
CASSQSSFGNTIYF
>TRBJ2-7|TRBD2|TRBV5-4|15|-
TGTGCCAGCAGCCGGGGACTAGCGGAGTCCTACGAGCAGTACTTC
CASSRGLAESYEQYF
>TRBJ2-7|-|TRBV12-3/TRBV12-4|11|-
TGTGCCAGCAGCGAGAGCTACGAGCAGTACTTC
CASSESYEQYF
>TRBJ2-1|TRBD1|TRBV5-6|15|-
TGTGCCAGCAGCGTCCGGGACAGGGGCTACAATGAGCAGTTCTTC
CASSVRDRGYNEQFF
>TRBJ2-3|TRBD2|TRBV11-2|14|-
TGTGCCAGCAGACCCAGCGGGGCCCCAGATACGCAGTATTTT
CASRPSGAPDTQYF
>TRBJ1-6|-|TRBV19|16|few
TGTGCCAGTAGTGGGGCGGATAGCTCCTATAATTCACCCCTCCACTTT
CASSGADSSYNSPLHF
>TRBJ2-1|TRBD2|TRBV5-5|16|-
TGTGCCAGCAGCTTGGAAGGGACTAGTGGTGTGGATGAGCAGTTCTTC
CASSLEGTSGVDEQFF
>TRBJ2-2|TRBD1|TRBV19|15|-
TGTGCCAGTAAGAACAGGGGGCGGTTCACCGGGGAGCTGTTTTTT
CASKNRGRFTGELFF
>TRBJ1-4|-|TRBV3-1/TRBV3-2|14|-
TGTGCCAGCAGCCAAGGACAGAATGGGGAAAAACTGTTTTTT
CASSQGQNGEKLFF
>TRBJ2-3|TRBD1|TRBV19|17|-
TGTGCCAGTAGTATCCTCCTCGGACAGGGCGACACAGATACGCAGTATTTT
CASSILLGQGDTDTQYF
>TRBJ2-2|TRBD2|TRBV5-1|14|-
TGCGCCAGCAGAACGGGAGGCACCACCGGGGAGCTGTTTTTT
CASRTGGTTGELFF
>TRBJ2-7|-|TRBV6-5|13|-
TGTGCCAGCACCCCCACGGGGGTGGGCGAGCAGTACTTC
CASTPTGVGEQYF
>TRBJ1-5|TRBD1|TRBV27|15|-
TGTGCCAGCAGGGCCGGGACAGGGGGAAATCAGCCCCAGCATTTT
CASRAGTGGNQPQHF
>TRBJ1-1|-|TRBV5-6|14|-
TGTGCCAGCAGCCTAGGGACGGTGAACACTGAAGCTTTCTTT
CASSLGTVNTEAFF
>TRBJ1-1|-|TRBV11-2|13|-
TGTGCCAGCAGCCTACAGTTGAACACTGAAGCTTTCTTT
CASSLQLNTEAFF
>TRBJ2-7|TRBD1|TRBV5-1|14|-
TGCGCCAGCCACAGGGGGGAGACAGGAGGGGAGCAGTACTTC
CASHRGETGGEQYF
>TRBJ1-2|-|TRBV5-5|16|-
TGTGCCAGCAGCTTGGACGTGGGCCAGCTAACCTATGGCTACACCTTC
CASSLDVGQLTYGYTF
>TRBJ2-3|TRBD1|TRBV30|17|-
TGTGCCTGGAGTGGAAAATGGACAGGGTCGGGCACAGATACGCAGTATTTT
CAWSGKWTGSGTDTQYF
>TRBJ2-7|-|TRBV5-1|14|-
TGCGCCAGCAGCTTCCGACAGGCGGGCGACGAGCAGTACTTC
CASSFRQAGDEQYF
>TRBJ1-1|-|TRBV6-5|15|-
TGTGCCAGCAGTTACTCGCGACGGACCAACACTGAAGCTTTCTTT
CASSYSRRTNTEAFF
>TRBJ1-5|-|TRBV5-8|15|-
TGTGCCAGCAGCTTGGCAGGGGTAAGGAATCAGCCCCAGCATTTT
CASSLAGVRNQPQHF
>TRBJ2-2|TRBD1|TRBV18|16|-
TGTGCCAGCTCACGACGACAGGGGGCGAACACCGGGGAGCTGTTTTTT
CASSRRQGANTGELFF
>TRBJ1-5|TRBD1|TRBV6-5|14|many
TGTGCCAGCACGCTAAGGACAGGGGATCAGCCCCAGCATTTT
CASTLRTGDQPQHF
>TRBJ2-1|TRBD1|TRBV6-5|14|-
TGTGCCAGTTTACAGGGGTTGTCCTACAATGAGCAGTTCTTC
CASLQGLSYNEQFF
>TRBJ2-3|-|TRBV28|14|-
TGTGCCAGCAGTACCGCTCCGTTAGCAGATACGCAGTATTTT
CASSTAPLADTQYF